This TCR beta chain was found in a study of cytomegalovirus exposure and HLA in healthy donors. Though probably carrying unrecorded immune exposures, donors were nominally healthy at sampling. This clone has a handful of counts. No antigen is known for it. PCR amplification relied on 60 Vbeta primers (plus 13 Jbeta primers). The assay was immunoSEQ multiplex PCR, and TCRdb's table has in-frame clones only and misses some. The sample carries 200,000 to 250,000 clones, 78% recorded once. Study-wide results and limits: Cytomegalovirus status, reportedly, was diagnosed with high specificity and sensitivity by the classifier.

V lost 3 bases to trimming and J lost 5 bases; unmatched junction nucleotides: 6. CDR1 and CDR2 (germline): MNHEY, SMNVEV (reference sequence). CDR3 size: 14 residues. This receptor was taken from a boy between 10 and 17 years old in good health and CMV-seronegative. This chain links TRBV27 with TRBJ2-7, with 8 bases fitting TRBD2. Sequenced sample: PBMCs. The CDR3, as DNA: TGTGCCAGCAGTTTGTTCGGGGGGGATGACGAGCAGTACTTC. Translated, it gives CASSLFGGDDEQYF.